The rows below give T cell receptor beta chains drawn from one sample of a study of spatial heterogeneity in lung cancer. MiXCR was run by TCRdb on the 5' RACE reads, yielding one entry per CDR3 protein. Of around 18,000 distinct CDR3 sequences in the sample, around 6% were seen once. Sample: lung tumor tissue, taken at surgery. These receptors all stem from a female donor with early-stage non-small cell lung cancer. CDR3s include the opening cysteine and the closing phenylalanine or tryptophan. A D gene is named only where the DNA matches it firmly. Some rows have no size entry. The others give once, few or many, or a class for an expanded clone.

clone_size	v_call	j_call	d_call	cdr3_nt	cdr3_aa
-	TRBV12-3/TRBV12-4	TRBJ1-5	-	TGTGCCAGCAGTCCCAACCCGGCGGCACCCCAGCATTTT	CASSPNPAAPQHF
many	TRBV20-1	TRBJ2-7	TRBD2	TGCAGTGCCGGGACTAGCGGGAGGGGCCCCTACGAGCAGTACTTC	CSAGTSGRGPYEQYF
few	TRBV20-1	TRBJ2-5	TRBD2	TGCAGTGCTAGATGGCCTAGCGGGAGCCAAGAGACCCAGTACTTC	CSARWPSGSQETQYF
few	TRBV3-1	TRBJ2-1	TRBD1	TGTGCCAGCAGCCGACAGGGAGTGGACTCCTACAATGAGCAGTTCTTC	CASSRQGVDSYNEQFF
many	TRBV12-3/TRBV12-4	TRBJ2-7	TRBD1	TGTGCCAGCAGCCGGGACAGGGATACCGAGCAGTACTTC	CASSRDRDTEQYF
many	TRBV4-1	TRBJ1-4	TRBD1	TGCGCCAGCAGCTCCGACAGGGGCGTTTTTGAAAAACTGTTTTTT	CASSSDRGVFEKLFF
-	TRBV29-1	TRBJ1-3	-	TGCAGCGTTGTCCAGGGGACGGGTGGAAACACCATATATTTT	CSVVQGTGGNTIYF
-	TRBV18	TRBJ2-7	TRBD1	TGTGCCAGCTCACGCCGGGACAGGGGGCCCGAGCAGTACTTC	CASSRRDRGPEQYF
many	TRBV10-2	TRBJ2-7	TRBD2	TGCGCCAGCAGTGAATCTAGCGGTCAGGCCTACGAGCAGTACTTC	CASSESSGQAYEQYF
medium-sized	TRBV27	TRBJ1-1	-	TGTGCCAGCAGGGCGACGGGGACCAGGGCTTTCTTT	CASRATGTRAFF
many	TRBV20-1	TRBJ1-5	-	TGCAGTGCTAGCCTTACAGGTACGGGCAATCAGCCCCAGCATTTT	CSASLTGTGNQPQHF
many	TRBV5-6	TRBJ1-4	TRBD1	TGTGCCAGCAGCTTGGTTACGCGGACAGGGGATGAAAAACTGTTTTTT	CASSLVTRTGDEKLFF
many	TRBV20-1	TRBJ2-2	TRBD2	TGCAGTGCTCTACGCGGCGGGAGTTTGGCCGGGGAGCTGTTTTTT	CSALRGGSLAGELFF
many	TRBV24-1	TRBJ2-1	TRBD2	TGTGCCACCAGTGAACTAGCGGGAGTTCAGTTCTTC	CATSELAGVQFF
many	TRBV28	TRBJ2-1	-	TGTGCCAGCAACCCCACTCCCGTGTACAATGAGCAGTTCTTC	CASNPTPVYNEQFF
many	TRBV5-1	TRBJ2-7	-	TGCGCCAGCAGCTTGGATGGGACGGTCTCCTACGAGCAGTACTTC	CASSLDGTVSYEQYF
many	TRBV7-2	TRBJ2-7	TRBD2	TGTGCCAGCAGCTTGACTAGCGGGGGACGCTACGAGCAGTACTTC	CASSLTSGGRYEQYF
medium-sized	TRBV27	TRBJ2-7	-	TGTGCCAGCAGCCGGAAAGGTAGCTACGAGCAGTACTTC	CASSRKGSYEQYF
many	TRBV29-1	TRBJ2-1	TRBD2	TGCAGCGTGACTAGCGGGTCCAATGAGCAGTTCTTC	CSVTSGSNEQFF
many	TRBV27	TRBJ2-2	-	TGTGCCAGCAGCCGACAGACACCCGGGGAGCTGTTTTTT	CASSRQTPGELFF
few	TRBV12-3/TRBV12-4	TRBJ1-5	-	TGTGCCAGCAGTTTAGGGTCAGGGGATCAGCCCCAGCATTTT	CASSLGSGDQPQHF
many	TRBV6-6	TRBJ2-7	-	TGTGCCAGCAGTTACCACCTGACGGAGAGCTCCTACGAGCAGTACTTC	CASSYHLTESSYEQYF
many	TRBV5-1	TRBJ2-7	-	TGCGCCAGCAGCTTGTATGACGAGCAGTACTTC	CASSLYDEQYF